This TCR beta chain was sequenced during a study of Tregs in tolerant kidney transplant recipients. Study-level results: Some patients' samples used different primers over time, so nucleotide sequences weren't comparable.

Trimming stripped 1 base from V and 7 bases from J, with 15 bases between. The CDR3 loop spans 15 amino acids. Germline lookup yields CDR1 SGHDN and CDR2 FVKESK. Related graft donors supplied nonmyeloablative bone marrow transplants, and mixed chimerism was transient. About this clone: The antigen is undetermined.

Using immunoSEQ multiplex PCR, the repertoire was profiled, and TCRdb retains in-frame clones only, with some absent. The sample contains some 57,000 clones, over 80% of which appear only once. This TCR was recovered from a human patient who received a combined kidney and bone marrow transplant. The graft donor may account for some of the T cells. The source material was CD8+ T cells from blood (PBMCs), sampled 24 months after the transplant. The chain links TRBV14 to TRBJ2-3; D is possibly TRBD2 (6 bases). The DNA for the CDR3 is TGTGCCAGCAGCCAAGCTTCGGGGAGGTGGTATACGCAGTATTTT. Amino acid sequence: CASSQASGRWYTQYF.